Presented here are 14 T cell receptor beta chains from one specimen sequenced in a study of PD-1 blockade in classical Hodgkin lymphoma. The protocol was immunoSEQ multiplex PCR, while the TCRdb copy is restricted to in-frame clones and leaves out a portion. The repertoire holds under 40,000 clones, around 76% seen once, with around 17% in the top ten. Every patient was affected by relapse after autologous stem cell transplantation, while exposure to brentuximab vedotin was not uniform. The sample consisted of peripheral blood mononuclear cells (PBMCs), taken before the second cycle of nivolumab. The receptors were gathered from a human donor with classical Hodgkin lymphoma.

This clone appeared a single time. The V gene is TRBV27, the J gene TRBJ1-1; D perhaps matches TRBD1 (5 bases). V shed 5 bases and J shed 8 bases, with 15 bases lying between them. This CDR3 is 13 amino acids long. Germline values: CDR1 MNHEY, CDR2 SMNVEV (reference sequence). The CDR3 loop reads CASSPIRGREAFF. In nucleotides, the CDR3 is TGTGCCAGCAGTCCCATACGGGGACGGGAAGCTTTCTTT.

The chain uses TRBV2 and TRBJ2-5; tentatively, D is TRBD2 (5 bases). Germline CDR1 SNHLY, CDR2 FYNNEI. CDR3 size: 12 residues. Trimming took off 6 bases at V and 5 bases at J, with 10 bases between the two ends. The CDR3 bases are TGTGCCAGCAGATCCCCGGGGGAGACCCAGTACTTC. It is translated as CASRSPGETQYF.

This clone was detected only a few times. J is TRBJ1-1 and V is TRBV30; 7 bases line up with TRBD1. The CDR3 runs to 15 residues. The germline V gene encodes CDR1 GTSNPN and CDR2 SVGIG (reference sequence). Losses at the gene ends were 3 bases for V and 1 base for J; bases not matched to a gene: 8. The CDR3 region is CAWRPQGKENTEAFF. In nucleotides, the CDR3 is TGTGCCTGGAGACCACAGGGGAAGGAGAACACTGAAGCTTTCTTT.

The gene calls are TRBV4-2 and TRBJ1-1, with 7 bases lining up with TRBD1. J gave up 5 bases and V 4 bases, and 10 bases lay outside the gene matches. The CDR3 runs to 15 residues. The germline CDR1 and CDR2 sequences are LGHNA and YNFKEQ. CDR3: CASSPSTGKGTEAFF. The CDR3, as DNA: TGTGCCAGCAGCCCATCGACAGGGAAGGGGACTGAAGCTTTCTTT.

The chain joins TRBV4-3 to TRBJ2-1, with D possibly TRBD1 on 6 matching bases. The CDR3 covers 16 residues. V gave up 1 base and J gave up 3 bases, with 13 bases separating them. The germline V gene encodes CDR1 LGHNA and CDR2 YSLEER. The CDR3 loop is CASSQVGQDFYNEQFF. In nucleotides, the CDR3 is TGCGCCAGCAGCCAAGTGGGACAAGACTTCTACAATGAGCAGTTCTTC.

Only one count was recorded for this clone. The CDR3 region is CASTMTLGEGEKLFF. Written as DNA, the CDR3 is TGTGCCAGTACCATGACCTTGGGGGAAGGTGAAAAACTGTTTTTT. This rearrangement joins TRBV19 to TRBJ1-4, with a possible D match to TRBD1 (5 bases). The germline V gene has CDR1 LNHDA and CDR2 SQIVND (reference sequence). Trimming cost V 7 bases and J 7 bases, with 19 bases left between them. The CDR3 spans 15 residues.

The rearrangement joins TRBV19 to TRBJ1-6; possibly TRBD1 for D (6 bases). CDR3 length equals 15 residues. V was shortened by 1 base and J by 6 bases, with 10 bases between the two germline ends. Per the germline V gene, CDR1 is LNHDA and CDR2 is SQIVND (reference sequence). The CDR3 loop is CASSIVTGFNSPLHF. CDR3 in DNA: TGTGCCAGTAGTATAGTCACAGGGTTTAATTCACCCCTCCACTTT.

This rearrangement joins TRBV5-1 to TRBJ2-1; 7 nucleotides align to TRBD2. CDR3 size: 15 residues. Trimming took 4 bases from V and 4 from J; bases not matched to a gene: 8. CDR1 and CDR2 from the germline V gene are SGHRS and YFSETQ. The CDR3 bases are TGCGCCAGCAGCGGCGGCGGGGGAGGGTACAATGAGCAGTTCTTC. Encoded protein: CASSGGGGGYNEQFF.

The chain links TRBV19 to TRBJ2-5; D unclear. The CDR3 extends over 13 amino acids. V was trimmed by 4 bases and J by 2 bases, leaving 8 bases between them. Germline V gives CDR1 LNHDA, CDR2 SQIVND (reference sequence). CDR3 region: CASSNDGQETQYF. The CDR3 nucleotides are TGTGCCAGTAGTAACGACGGGCAAGAGACCCAGTACTTC.

This clone has a count of ten or more. The chain couples TRBV7-9 to TRBJ1-5; D ambiguous. Trimming shortened V by 6 bases and J by 7 bases, and 13 bases separated the two germline ends. The germline gives CDR1 SEHNR, CDR2 FQNEAQ (reference sequence). This CDR3 contains 13 residues. CDR3 region: CASSGGRSQPQHF. The DNA for the CDR3 is TGTGCCAGCAGTGGTGGACGGTCCCAGCCCCAGCATTTT.

This chain connects TRBV7-6 to TRBJ2-5; maybe TRBD1 (5 bases). Germline CDR1 and CDR2: SGHVS and FNYEAQ. V was pared by 5 bases and J by 2 bases, with 15 bases between. The CDR3 is 15 amino acids. The CDR3 DNA sequence: TGTGCCAGCAGCCCCAGGGCCCATTCTCAAGAGACCCAGTACTTC. The encoded protein is CASSPRAHSQETQYF.

The count of this clone is one. The chain combines TRBV5-4 with TRBJ2-3, with 13 positions matching TRBD2. In germline, CDR1 is SGHNT, CDR2 YYREEE (reference sequence). The CDR3 is 17 residues long. J gave up 2 bases and V 4 bases, and 7 bases lay outside the gene matches. The CDR3 coding sequence is TGTGCCAGCAGCCCCGGACTAGCGGGGGCCGTCACAGATACGCAGTATTTT. Translating it yields CASSPGLAGAVTDTQYF. Looking up the rest from reference TRBV5-4 and TRBJ2-3 gives the full variable domain: ETGVTQSPTHLIKTRGQQVTLRCSSQSGHNTVSWYQQALGQGPQFIFQYYREEENGRGNFPPRFSGLQFPNYSSELNVNALELDDSALYLCASSPGLAGAVTDTQYFGPGTRLTVL.

The chain uses TRBV7-2 and TRBJ2-1, with TRBD2 matching 13 bases. Per the germline V gene, CDR1 is SGHTA and CDR2 is FQGNSA. The CDR3 contains 15 residues. Trimming took 6 bases from V and 4 from J; bases not matched to a gene: 3. The CDR3 region is CASRLAGGPYNEQFF. In DNA, the CDR3 is TGTGCCAGCAGACTAGCGGGGGGGCCGTACAATGAGCAGTTCTTC.

The chain combines TRBV11-2 with TRBJ2-7; a possible D gene is TRBD1 (7 bases). Trimming cost V 5 bases and J 6 bases, with 17 bases left between them. The CDR3 spans 14 residues. The germline CDR1 and CDR2 sequences are SGHAT and FQNNGV. The CDR3 DNA reads as TGTGCCAGCAGCCAGGAGGGGGCCCTCAGCGAGCAGTACTTC. Protein: CASSQEGALSEQYF.